This T cell receptor beta chain emerged from a study of T cell responses to AZD1222 COVID-19 vaccine. Overall study findings and caveats: White British donors predominated, females outnumbered males, and clonal diversity was possibly underestimated. Baseline serostatus was positive in only five to seven AZD1222 recipients.

As regards this clone: No antigen is known for it.

Sequenced by immunoSEQ multiplex PCR; TCRdb stores in-frame clones only, minus some. The sample yields tens of thousands of clones, approximately 79% seen once. Trimming removed 7 bases from V and 0 bases from J, with 7 bases in between. This CDR3 is built from 14 residues. CDR1 and CDR2 from the germline V gene are MDHEN and SYDVKM. The TCR originated in an adult in good health. The V call is TRBV28, the J call TRBJ1-6, with D perhaps matching TRBD1 (5 bases). Here the sequenced sample was peripheral blood, taken on day 0 of MenACWY control vaccination. CDR3 nucleotides: TGTGCCAGCAAGGGGAGCTCCTATAATTCACCCCTCCACTTT. It codes for CASKGSSYNSPLHF.